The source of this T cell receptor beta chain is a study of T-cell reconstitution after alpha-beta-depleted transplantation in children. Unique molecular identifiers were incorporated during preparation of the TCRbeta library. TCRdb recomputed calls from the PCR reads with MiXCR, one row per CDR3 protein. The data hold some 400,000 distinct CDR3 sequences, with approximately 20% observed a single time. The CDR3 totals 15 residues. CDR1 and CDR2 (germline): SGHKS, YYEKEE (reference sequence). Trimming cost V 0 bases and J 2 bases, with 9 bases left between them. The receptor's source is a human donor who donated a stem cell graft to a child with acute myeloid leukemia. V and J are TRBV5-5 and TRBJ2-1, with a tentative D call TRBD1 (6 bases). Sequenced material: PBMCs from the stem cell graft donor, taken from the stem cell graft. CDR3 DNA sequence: TGTGCCAGCAGCTTGGATGGGGGCGCCTACAATGAGCAGTTCTTC. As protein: CASSLDGGAYNEQFF.